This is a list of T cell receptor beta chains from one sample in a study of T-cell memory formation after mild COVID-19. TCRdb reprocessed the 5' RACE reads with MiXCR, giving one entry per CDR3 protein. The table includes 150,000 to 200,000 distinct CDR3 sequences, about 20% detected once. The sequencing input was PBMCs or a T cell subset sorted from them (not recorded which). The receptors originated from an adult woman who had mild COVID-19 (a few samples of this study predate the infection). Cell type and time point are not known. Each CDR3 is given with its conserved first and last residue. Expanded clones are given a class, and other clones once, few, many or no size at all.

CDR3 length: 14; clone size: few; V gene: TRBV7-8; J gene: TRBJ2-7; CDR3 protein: CAIRETASSYEQYF
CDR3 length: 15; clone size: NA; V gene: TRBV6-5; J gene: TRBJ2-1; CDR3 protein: CASSYRAGPYNEQFF
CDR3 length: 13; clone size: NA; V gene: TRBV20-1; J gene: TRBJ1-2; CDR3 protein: CSARGGGSYGYTF
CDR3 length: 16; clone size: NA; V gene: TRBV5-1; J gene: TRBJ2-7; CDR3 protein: CASSRTNRGPWGEQYF
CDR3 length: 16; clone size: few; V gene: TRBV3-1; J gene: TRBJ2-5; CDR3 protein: CASSQDGQYPQETQYF
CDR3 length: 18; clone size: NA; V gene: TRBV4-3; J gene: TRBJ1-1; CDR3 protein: CASSLTGSGAPAAFEAFF
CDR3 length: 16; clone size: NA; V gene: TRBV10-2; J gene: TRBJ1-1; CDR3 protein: CASSDPPRTGDTEAFF
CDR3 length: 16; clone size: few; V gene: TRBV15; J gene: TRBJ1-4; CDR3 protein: CATSMGELGFNEKLFF
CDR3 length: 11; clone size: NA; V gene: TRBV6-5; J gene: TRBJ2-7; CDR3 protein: CASGTIYEQYF
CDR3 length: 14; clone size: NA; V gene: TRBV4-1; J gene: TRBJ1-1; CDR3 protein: CASSQELTNTEAFF
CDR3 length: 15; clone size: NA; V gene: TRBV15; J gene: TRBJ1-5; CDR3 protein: CATSRDSFSNQPQHF
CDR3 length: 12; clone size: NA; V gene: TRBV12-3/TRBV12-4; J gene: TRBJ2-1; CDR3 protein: CASSLEGLVEFF
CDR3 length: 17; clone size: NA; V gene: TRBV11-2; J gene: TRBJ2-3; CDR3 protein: CASSHPLAGTSTDTQYF
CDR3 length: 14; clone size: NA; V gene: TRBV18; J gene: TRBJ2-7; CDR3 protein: CASSPRGLSYEQYF
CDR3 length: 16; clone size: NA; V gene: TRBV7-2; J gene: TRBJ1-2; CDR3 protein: CASSSGGQATFYGYTF
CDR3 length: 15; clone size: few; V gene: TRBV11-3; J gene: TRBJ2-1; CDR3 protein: CASSPSGRVYNEQFF
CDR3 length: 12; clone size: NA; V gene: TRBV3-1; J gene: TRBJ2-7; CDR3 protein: CASSPIQGEQYF
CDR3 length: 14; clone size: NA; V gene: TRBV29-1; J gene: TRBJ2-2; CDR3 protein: CSVEPGIEAGELFF
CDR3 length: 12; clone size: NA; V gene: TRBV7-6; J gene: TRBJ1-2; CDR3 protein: CASSSTDRGYTF
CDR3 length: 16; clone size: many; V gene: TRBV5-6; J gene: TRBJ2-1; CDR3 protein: CASSDDWRGIYNEQFF
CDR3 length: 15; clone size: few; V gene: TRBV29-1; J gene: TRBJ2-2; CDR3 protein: CSVRGLAEATGELFF
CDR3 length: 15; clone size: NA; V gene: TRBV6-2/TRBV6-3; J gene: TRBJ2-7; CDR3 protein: CASSITSGRADEQYF
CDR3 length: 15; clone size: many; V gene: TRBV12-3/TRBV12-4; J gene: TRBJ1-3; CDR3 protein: CASRTDSRSGNTIYF
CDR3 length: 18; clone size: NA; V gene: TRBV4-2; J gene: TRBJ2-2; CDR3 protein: CASSPLIGTPGSPGELFF
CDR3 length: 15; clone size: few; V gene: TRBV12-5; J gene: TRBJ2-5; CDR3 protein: CASGLILGQVQTQYF
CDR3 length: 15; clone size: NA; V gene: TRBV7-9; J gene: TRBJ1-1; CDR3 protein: CASSLASTGQGKAFF
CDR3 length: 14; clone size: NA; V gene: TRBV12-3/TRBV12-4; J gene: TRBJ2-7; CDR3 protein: CASNLGAGGYEQYF
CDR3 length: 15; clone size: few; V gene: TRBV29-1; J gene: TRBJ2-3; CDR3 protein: CSVEEEVIGSDTQYF
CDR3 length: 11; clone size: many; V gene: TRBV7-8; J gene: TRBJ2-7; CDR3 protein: CASLGSREQYF
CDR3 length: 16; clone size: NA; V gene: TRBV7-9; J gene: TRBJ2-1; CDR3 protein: CASSLRTGGIHNEQFF
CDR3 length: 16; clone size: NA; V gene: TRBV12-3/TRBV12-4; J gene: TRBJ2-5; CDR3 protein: CASSSGAAAWGETQYF
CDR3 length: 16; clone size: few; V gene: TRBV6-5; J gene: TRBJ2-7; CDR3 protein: CASSQGRGTLGYEQYF
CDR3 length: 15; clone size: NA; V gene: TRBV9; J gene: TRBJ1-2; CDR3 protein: CASSPASVPGNGYTF
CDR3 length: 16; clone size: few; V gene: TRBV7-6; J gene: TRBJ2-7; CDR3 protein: CASSLGGALSSYEQYF
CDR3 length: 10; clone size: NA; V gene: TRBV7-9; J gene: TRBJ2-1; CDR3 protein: CASGAHEQFF
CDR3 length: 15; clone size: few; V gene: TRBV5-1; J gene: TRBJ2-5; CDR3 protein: CASSPRGGDQETQYF